These 5 T cell receptor beta chains were sequenced from one sample in a study of OX40 agonist ivuxolimab in advanced cancers. Clones were read by immunoSEQ multiplex PCR, and TCRdb kept only the in-frame ones, dropping some. The data hold approximately 52,000 clones, with 60% to 85% observed a single time. The material sequenced was CD4+ or CD8+ T cells sorted from blood, taken in a trial of the OX40 agonist ivuxolimab. The source is an adult with an advanced solid tumor such as melanoma, head and neck, liver or kidney cancer.

The rearrangement links TRBV19 to TRBJ2-5; the D gene is possibly TRBD2 (5 bases). The V gene's germline CDR1 is LNHDA and CDR2 SQIVND (reference sequence). The V end was cut by 4 bases, the J end by 7 bases, with 7 bases between. The CDR3 is 11 amino acids. The CDR3: CASSNSGTQYF. In DNA, the CDR3 is TGTGCCAGTAGTAACAGCGGGACCCAGTACTTC.

This clone showed up just a few times. The chain carries TRBV6-6 and TRBJ1-1, with D unresolved. Germline V gene sequence: CDR1 MNHNY, CDR2 SVGAGI (reference sequence). This CDR3 comprises 13 residues. The V and J ends lost 6 bases and 0 bases respectively, with 8 bases between them. The CDR3 DNA reads as TGTGCCAGCAGCGGTACAGTGAACACTGAAGCTTTCTTT. This encodes CASSGTVNTEAFF.

The rearrangement links TRBV6-5 to TRBJ1-2, with D possibly matching TRBD1 (6 bases). V was trimmed by 5 bases and J by 2 bases, leaving 9 bases between them. The germline V gene encodes CDR1 MNHEY and CDR2 SVGAGI. This CDR3 is built from 13 residues. The CDR3, as DNA: TGTGCCAGCAGTGCCGGGACAAACTATGGCTACACCTTC. This encodes CASSAGTNYGYTF.

The rearrangement uses TRBV14 and TRBJ2-1; D perhaps matches TRBD1 (6 bases). Germline V gene lookup returns CDR1 SGHDN and CDR2 FVKESK. The CDR3 extends over 17 amino acids. Trimming removed 1 base from V and 1 base from J, with 14 bases in between. The CDR3 bases are TGTGCCAGCAGCCAAGGACAGGTAATGGGGTCCTACAATGAGCAGTTCTTC. Residues: CASSQGQVMGSYNEQFF.

V and J are TRBV5-4 and TRBJ1-4, with D perhaps matching TRBD1 (5 bases). Germline V lookup: CDR1 SGHNT, CDR2 YYREEE (reference sequence). There are 14 residues in the CDR3. The V and J ends lost 1 base and 8 bases respectively, with 12 bases between them. The CDR3 bases are TGTGCCAGCAGCTTGTTGCAGGGCGGCGAAAAACTGTTTTTT. Amino acid sequence: CASSLLQGGEKLFF.